The sequence of this T cell receptor beta chain was determined in a study of T-cell reconstitution after alpha-beta-depleted transplantation in children (dated by TCRdb to about 2016). In the study overall: T-cell immune reconstitution after TCRalphabeta/CD19-depleted allogeneic hematopoietic cell transplantation in children was quantitatively tracked in the study by means of TCR repertoire profiling.

Taken from cysteine to phenylalanine, the CDR3 has 16 residues. The DNA shown is the 48-base CDR3, in frame from base 1. For this chain, trimming is 0 bases at the V end and 0 bases at the J end, and the number of junction bases without a gene match is 4. The germline V gene sets CDR1 to SGHRS and CDR2 to YFSETQ. Ten or more counts support this clonotype. This receptor's antigen is unknown. Base qualities were left out, and no much larger clone turns up one base away. Receptor libraries were prepared by PCR. Sequencing used an Illumina HiSeq 2500. To normalize quantification of the TCRbeta repertoire, the TCR libraries were built with molecular barcoding that relied on unique molecular identifiers. TCRdb ran its own pipeline on the public reads, namely fastp trimming at Q25 and MiXCR clone calling, and kept in-frame beta chains. All rows with the same CDR3 protein become a single entry with the most common DNA and genes. The sample table holds roughly 200,000 distinct CDR3 sequences, of which over 5.5% were seen once. The ten top clones hold roughly 3% of the sample.

The TCR was taken from a human donor who donated a stem cell graft to a child with Wiskott-Aldrich syndrome. The chain is made from TRBV5-1 and TRBJ2-3, with 7 central nucleotides matching TRBD2. The input for sequencing was PBMCs from the stem cell graft donor, taken from the stem cell graft. CDR3 protein: CASSLALSGSTDTQYF. The bases read TGCGCCAGCAGCTTGGCACTTAGCGGGAGCACAGATACGCAGTATTTT.